Sequencing of this T cell receptor (beta chain) was carried out in a study of CD8 T cells in ankylosing spondylitis. TCRdb itself ran the 5' RACE reads through MiXCR, one entry per CDR3 protein. The sample includes about 230,000 distinct CDR3 sequences, 8% to 9% of them seen just once. This clonotype was counted many times. Its antigen is not known. Study-wide findings and caveats: In reactive arthritis synovial fluid and blood, some motif variants had been reported before. In ankylosing spondylitis blood, a motif of eight highly homologous TCR beta variants appeared characteristic. Disease-linked clones were reportedly significantly enriched in matched ankylosing spondylitis synovial fluid.

The V and J ends lost 8 bases and 2 bases respectively, with 10 bases between them. This CDR3 is built from 13 residues. The sequencing input was blood, either unsorted or a sorted T cell fraction (not recorded which). The chain has TRBV12-3 or TRBV12-4 and TRBJ2-4; D not resolved. The receptor comes from a female donor with ankylosing spondylitis or in good health (not recorded which). In DNA form, the CDR3 reads TGTGCCAGCCGACGCGATCCCAAAAACATTCAGTACTTC. As protein: CASRRDPKNIQYF.